This T cell receptor (beta chain) was found in a study of shared clonotypes between healthy human individuals. Several immunoSEQ 96-well plates shared each subset's DNA, each plate a replicate. Some 27,000 T cell genomes, or approximately 200 ng DNA, went into the sorted-subset replicate PCRs. Assay used: immunoSEQ multiplex PCR; TCRdb lists only in-frame clones, some missing. Of 2 million to 2.5 million clones listed, roughly 91% are singletons. It was CD45RO-negative cells, positively selected for CCR7, that made up naive CD8 cells, with terminally differentiated effector memory CD45RA+ cells excluded. The donors were all Caucasian adults (living in Nashville, Tennessee). Study results and limitations: Researchers found naive subsets generally carried larger estimated richness than memory subsets.

Germline loops: CDR1 SGHRS, CDR2 YFSETQ. This CDR3 spans 13 amino acids. Trimming at V came to 2 bases and at J to 6 bases, leaving 3 bases not matched to a gene. About this clone itself: Its matching antigen is unknown.

This chain connects TRBV5-1 to TRBJ2-7; 9 nucleotides agree with TRBD1. Input material: naive CD8+ T cells from PBMCs. The sequence derives from a man aged 18-30 years in good health. Some clones in this sample may be carry-over from other donors' samples. CDR3 region: CASSFWTGAEQYF. The CDR3 nucleotides read TGCGCCAGCAGCTTTTGGACAGGGGCCGAGCAGTACTTC. The full variable domain, with the rest looked up from reference TRBV5-1 and TRBJ2-7, is KAGVTQTPRYLIKTRGQQVTLSCSPISGHRSVSWYQQTPGQGLQFLFEYFSETQRNKGNFPGRFSGRQFSNSRSEMNVSTLELGDSALYLCASSFWTGAEQYFGPGTRLTVT.